This TCR beta chain derives from a study of beta chain features in type 1 diabetes (dated by TCRdb to the late 2010s). Some background on the complete study: No differences in mean age, gender distribution, total cell number or subset yield were found between patients and healthy donors. Across all samples, around 99 million sorted cells were examined, and cell number per subset correlated strongly with RNA yield. The study compared the TCRB repertoires of sorted circulating CD4+ T cell subsets in recently diagnosed type 1 diabetes patients with those in matched healthy donors. Naive and central memory subsets were obtained from all 30 or so donors, but regulatory and stem cell-like memory subsets were isolated from only 8 patients and roughly eight healthy donors.

Paper-wide results and their limitations: The naive, central memory and regulatory TCRB repertoires appeared to resemble one another more closely among patients than among healthy donors. PCR might favor shorter templates, but patient and control samples were amplified and corrected together, so any skew would affect both groups equally. In all four CD4+ subsets, TCRB CDR3 length was moderately but significantly shorter in type 1 diabetes patients. Because cDNA was sequenced instead of genomic DNA, highly expressing activated cells could be over-represented, though the groups showed no difference in activation or CD3 levels. Because the HLA sub-analyses included only small numbers of individuals, any influence of HLA type on TCRB rearrangement was left unresolved. Patients with type 1 diabetes made fewer insertions and deleted more nucleotides at VDJ recombination sites, implying thymic rearrangement abnormalities.

From each donor, a single peripheral blood sample of 90 to 150 mL on average was drawn into heparinised tubes. Using a panel that included CD45RO, CCR7, CD25, CD127, CD95 and CD27, naive, central memory, regulatory and stem cell-like memory CD4+ T cells were sorted on a BD FACSAria II. A purity above 98% was achieved for all sorted populations. Right away, PBMCs were isolated by Lymphoprep density gradient centrifugation and were stained directly, with no culture step. Samples were stained and sorted in pairs, with one healthy donor and one patient per experiment, so that batch effects were minimized. This clone was detected a few times. Its antigen target is currently unknown. The record has no base qualities; no much larger clone is one base away. This sample also contains other DNA sequences that code for the same CDR3. All of the isolated RNA was reverse transcribed with the High Capacity cDNA Reverse Transcription Kit, so expressed TCRB transcripts were sequenced. Naive, central memory and regulatory T cell samples underwent deep immunoSEQ sequencing, averaging roughly 3.5 million total reads per sample. After sorted cells were lysed in RLT buffer, RNA was extracted with DNase-treated RNeasy Micro or Mini kits, with the choice depending on cell number. To prevent cross-contamination, every cell subset was processed on its own, while patient and healthy donor samples were processed together. TCRB sequences were amplified from cDNA with the immunoSEQ multiplex PCR, producing 87-bp fragments spanning the CDR3 region. Sequencing of the amplicons was done on the Illumina HiSeq platform. The authors' pipeline ran thus. Synthetic template baselines were used to correct PCR bias computationally, reads within Hamming distance 2 were collapsed together, and singletons that could not be merged were discarded. By aligning reads against IMGT, V, D and J genes, CDR3 length, and insertions or deletions at six rearrangement sites were assigned. Within each subset, clonotype counts were normalized to sorted cell number, after which true diversity and Gini coefficients were computed with the tcR R package. Repertoire sharing was quantified using the overlap coefficient calculated on TCRB nucleotide sequences. Out-of-frame TCRB sequences from naive cells were analyzed as a proxy for the pre-selection repertoire. TCRdb mirrors the immuneACCESS table, restricted to in-frame sequences. Some clones are absent from its copies; in checked studies, under half trace to an unresolved V gene, and the reason for the others is unknown. Clone size and V and J calls were adopted from that table, with D and trimming inferred from the DNA. This sample is represented by approximately 260,000 clones; about a fifth of them were singletons. The ten biggest clones cover around 0.029% of the sample.

Trimming takes 6 bases from V and 4 bases from J, and the germline ends sit 8 bases apart. The CDR1 and CDR2 encoded by the germline V gene (reference sequence) are SGHNT and YYREEE. The CDR3 has 12 amino acids, counting the end cysteine and phenylalanine. Only CDR3 DNA remains: 36 bases, in frame from the first base. What was sequenced was naive CD4+ T cells from blood. Sample cell subset or site, as interpreted from the label and publication: true naive CD4+ T cells. The sequence is built from TRBV5-4 and TRBJ2-1, with a weak D call of TRBD1 (6 bases match). The source is a woman in her forties with type 1 diabetes. The DNA reads as follows: TGTGCCAGCACCCAGGGGTACAATGAGCAGTTCTTC. The encoded protein is CASTQGYNEQFF.